This TCR beta chain was observed in a study of cytomegalovirus exposure and HLA in healthy donors. Findings of the study overall: The authors assumed roughly uniform sequencing depth across donors for presence/absence analyses. The study listed under 200 cytomegalovirus-associated TCR beta chains. In an earlier analysis, in around 590 donors, most V segments appeared productive either ~90% or ~30% of the time. Analyzed later, most CMV-associated TCR beta chains appeared HLA-restricted.

V was pared by 4 bases and J by 7 bases, with 6 bases of the junction left unmatched. Germline CDR1 reads SGHNT; CDR2 reads YYREEE (reference sequence). The CDR3 covers 14 residues. Amplification used 60 Vbeta primers and 13 Jbeta primers. Using immunoSEQ multiplex PCR, the repertoire was profiled, and TCRdb retains in-frame clones only, with some absent. The table shows around 120,000 clones, with 75% to 85% occurring only once. This clone was detected a few times. Its specificity is unknown. This TCR was sampled from a female donor in good health and CMV-seropositive. Sequencing input: PBMCs. The chain recombines TRBV5-4 with TRBJ1-1, with TRBD1 matching 11 bases. In nucleotides, the CDR3 is TGTGCCAGCAGCCCGGGACAGGGGGTAGTTGAAGCTTTCTTT. Amino acids: CASSPGQGVVEAFF.